This T cell receptor beta chain was sequenced during a study of monozygotic twins with inflammatory bowel disease. Notes on the study in general: Healthy co-twins showed greater TCRbeta diversity (inverse Simpson) than IBD patients.

The CDR3 length is 15 residues. CDR1 is KGHDR, CDR2 SFDVKD, per germline. Comment on this clonotype: The target antigen is unknown.

Researchers collected around 2.5 ml of blood per donor. No sorting of T cells preceded isolation of total RNA from whole blood. The RNA usage for each TCR library was 3500 ng of total RNA. From its re-call of the 5' RACE reads, TCRdb lists each CDR3 protein once, without DNA. The ten top clones account for 2% to 2.5%, within a sample of around 380,000 distinct CDR3 sequences. Specimen: blood. The chain recombines TRBV24-1 with TRBJ2-7; the D call of TRBD2 rests on TCRdb alone, since no DNA is present to check it. The clonotype comes from a human donor with ulcerative colitis or Crohn's disease, or a healthy co-twin of an affected twin (not recorded which). CDR3 region: CATSDGLAGGYEQYF.